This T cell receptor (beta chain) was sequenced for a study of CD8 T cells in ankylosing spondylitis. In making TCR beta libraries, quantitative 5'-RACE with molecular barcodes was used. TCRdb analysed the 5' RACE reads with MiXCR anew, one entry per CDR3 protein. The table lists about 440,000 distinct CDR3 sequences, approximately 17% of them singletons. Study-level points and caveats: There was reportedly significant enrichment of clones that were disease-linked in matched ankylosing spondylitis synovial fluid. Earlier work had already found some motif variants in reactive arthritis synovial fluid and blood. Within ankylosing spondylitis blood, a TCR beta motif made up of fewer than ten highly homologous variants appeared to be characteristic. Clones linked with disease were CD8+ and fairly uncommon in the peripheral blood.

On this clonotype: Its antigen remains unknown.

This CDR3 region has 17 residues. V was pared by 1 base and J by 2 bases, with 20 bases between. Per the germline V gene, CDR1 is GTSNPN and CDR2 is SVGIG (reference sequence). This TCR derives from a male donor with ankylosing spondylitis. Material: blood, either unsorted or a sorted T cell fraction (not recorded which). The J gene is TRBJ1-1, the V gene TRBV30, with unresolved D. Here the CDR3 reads CAWSDDGHKWLNTEAFF. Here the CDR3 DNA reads TGTGCCTGGAGTGATGACGGTCACAAGTGGTTAAACACTGAAGCTTTCTTT.